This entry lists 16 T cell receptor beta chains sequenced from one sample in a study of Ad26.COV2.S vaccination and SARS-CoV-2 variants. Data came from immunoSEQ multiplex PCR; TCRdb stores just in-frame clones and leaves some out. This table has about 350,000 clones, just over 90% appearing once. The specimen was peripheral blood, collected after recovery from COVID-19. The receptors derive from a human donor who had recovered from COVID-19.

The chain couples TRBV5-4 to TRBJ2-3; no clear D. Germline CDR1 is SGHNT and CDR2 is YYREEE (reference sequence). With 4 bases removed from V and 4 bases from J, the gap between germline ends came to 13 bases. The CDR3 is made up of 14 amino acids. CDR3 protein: CASSPRMGADTQYF. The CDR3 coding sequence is TGTGCCAGCAGCCCTCGGATGGGCGCAGATACGCAGTATTTT. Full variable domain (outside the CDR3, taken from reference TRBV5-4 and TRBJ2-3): ETGVTQSPTHLIKTRGQQVTLRCSSQSGHNTVSWYQQALGQGPQFIFQYYREEENGRGNFPPRFSGLQFPNYSSELNVNALELDDSALYLCASSPRMGADTQYFGPGTRLTVL.

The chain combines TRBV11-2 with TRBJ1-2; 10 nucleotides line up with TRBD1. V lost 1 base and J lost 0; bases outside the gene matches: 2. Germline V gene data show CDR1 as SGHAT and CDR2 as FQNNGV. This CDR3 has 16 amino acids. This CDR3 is CASSLVGQGPNYGYTF. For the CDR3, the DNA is TGTGCCAGCAGCTTAGTGGGACAGGGGCCTAACTATGGCTACACCTTC.

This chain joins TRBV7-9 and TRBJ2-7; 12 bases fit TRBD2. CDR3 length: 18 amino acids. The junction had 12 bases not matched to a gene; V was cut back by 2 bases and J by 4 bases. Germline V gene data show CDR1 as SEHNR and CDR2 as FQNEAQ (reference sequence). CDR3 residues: CASSLLSASGGAGYEQYF. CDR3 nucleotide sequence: TGTGCCAGCAGCTTATTGTCTGCTAGCGGGGGGGCTGGTTACGAGCAGTACTTC.

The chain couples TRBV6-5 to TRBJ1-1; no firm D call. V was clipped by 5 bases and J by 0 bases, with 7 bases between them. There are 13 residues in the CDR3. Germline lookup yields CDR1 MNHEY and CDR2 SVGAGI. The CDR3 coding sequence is TGTGCCAGCAGTCGCCAAATGAACACTGAAGCTTTCTTT. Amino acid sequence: CASSRQMNTEAFF.

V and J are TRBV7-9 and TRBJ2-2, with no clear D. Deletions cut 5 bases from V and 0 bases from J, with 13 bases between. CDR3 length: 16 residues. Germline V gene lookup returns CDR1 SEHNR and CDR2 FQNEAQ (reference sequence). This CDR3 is CASSIRTDPNTGELFF. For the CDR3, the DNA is TGTGCCAGCAGCATAAGGACGGACCCGAACACCGGGGAGCTGTTTTTT.

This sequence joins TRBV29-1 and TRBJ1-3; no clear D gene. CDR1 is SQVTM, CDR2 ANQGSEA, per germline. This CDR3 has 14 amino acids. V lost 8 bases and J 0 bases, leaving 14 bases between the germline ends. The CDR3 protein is CSTQDVSSGNTIYF. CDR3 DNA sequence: TGCAGCACGCAGGACGTAAGCTCTGGAAACACCATATATTTT.

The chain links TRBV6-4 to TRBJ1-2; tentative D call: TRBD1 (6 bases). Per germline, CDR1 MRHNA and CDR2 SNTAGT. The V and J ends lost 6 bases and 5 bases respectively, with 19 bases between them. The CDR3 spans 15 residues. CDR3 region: CASSPSGGGGYGYTF. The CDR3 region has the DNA TGTGCCAGCAGCCCCTCCGGGGGAGGGGGTTATGGCTACACCTTC.

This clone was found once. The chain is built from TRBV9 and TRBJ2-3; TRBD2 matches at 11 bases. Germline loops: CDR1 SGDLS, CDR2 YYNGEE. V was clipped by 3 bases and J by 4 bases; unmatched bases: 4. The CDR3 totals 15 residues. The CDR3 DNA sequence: TGTGCCAGCAGCGCCCGACTAGCGGGGTCAGATACGCAGTATTTT. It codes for CASSARLAGSDTQYF. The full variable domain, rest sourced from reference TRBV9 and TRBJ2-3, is DSGVTQTPKHLITATGQRVTLRCSPRSGDLSVYWYQQSLDQGLQFLIQYYNGEERAKGNILERFSAQQFPDLHSELNLSSLELGDSALYFCASSARLAGSDTQYFGPGTRLTVL.

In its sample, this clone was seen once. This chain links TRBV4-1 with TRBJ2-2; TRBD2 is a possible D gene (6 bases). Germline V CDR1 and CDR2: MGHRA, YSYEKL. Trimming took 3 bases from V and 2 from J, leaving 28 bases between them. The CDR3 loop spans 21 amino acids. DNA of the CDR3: TGCGCCAGCAGCCACTTCCCGGGTGGGGGGTCCAGAGCCTTCAACACCGGGGAGCTGTTTTTT. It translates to CASSHFPGGGSRAFNTGELFF.

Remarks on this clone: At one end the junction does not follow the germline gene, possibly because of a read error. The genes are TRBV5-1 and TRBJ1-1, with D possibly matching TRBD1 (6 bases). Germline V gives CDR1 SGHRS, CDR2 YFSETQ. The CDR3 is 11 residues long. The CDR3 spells CATSRGTEAFF. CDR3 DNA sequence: TGCGCCACCAGCAGGGGAACTGAAGCTTTCTTT.

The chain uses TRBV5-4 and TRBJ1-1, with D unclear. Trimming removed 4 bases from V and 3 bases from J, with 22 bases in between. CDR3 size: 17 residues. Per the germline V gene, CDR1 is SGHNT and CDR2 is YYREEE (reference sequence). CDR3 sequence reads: CASSPPGPNPADTEAFF. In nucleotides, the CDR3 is TGTGCCAGCAGCCCCCCCGGGCCTAACCCGGCGGACACTGAAGCTTTCTTT.

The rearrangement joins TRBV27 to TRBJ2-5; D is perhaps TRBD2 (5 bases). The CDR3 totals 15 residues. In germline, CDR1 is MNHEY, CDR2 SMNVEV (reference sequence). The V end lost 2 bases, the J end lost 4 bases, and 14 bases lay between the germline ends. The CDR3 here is CASSLTPSFIETQYF. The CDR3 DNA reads TGTGCCAGCAGTTTAACCCCTAGCTTCATAGAGACCCAGTACTTC.

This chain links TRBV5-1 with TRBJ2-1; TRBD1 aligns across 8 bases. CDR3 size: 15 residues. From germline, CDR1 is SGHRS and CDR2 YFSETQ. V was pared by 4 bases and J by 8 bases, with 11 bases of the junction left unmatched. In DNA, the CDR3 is TGCGCCAGCAGCCGACTTGACAGGGGCGCGGATGAGCAGTTCTTC. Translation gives CASSRLDRGADEQFF.

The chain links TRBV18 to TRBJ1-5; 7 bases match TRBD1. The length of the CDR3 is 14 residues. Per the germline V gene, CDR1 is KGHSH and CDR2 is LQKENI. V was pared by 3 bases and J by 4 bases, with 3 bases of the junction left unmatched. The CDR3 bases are TGTGCCAGCTCACCTCAACAGGGGAATCAGCCCCAGCATTTT. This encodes CASSPQQGNQPQHF.

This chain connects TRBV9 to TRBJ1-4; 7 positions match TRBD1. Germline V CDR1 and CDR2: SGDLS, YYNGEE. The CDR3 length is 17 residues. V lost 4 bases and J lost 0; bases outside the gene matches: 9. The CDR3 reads CASSLGGRPTTNEKLFF. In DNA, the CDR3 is TGTGCCAGCAGCCTAGGGGGCAGACCTACAACTAATGAAAAACTGTTTTTT.

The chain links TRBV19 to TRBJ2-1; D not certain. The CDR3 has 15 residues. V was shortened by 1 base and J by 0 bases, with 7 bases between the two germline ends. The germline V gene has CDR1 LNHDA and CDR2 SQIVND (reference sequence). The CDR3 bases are TGTGCCAGTAGTATAGCAGTTAGCTCCTACAATGAGCAGTTCTTC. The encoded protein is CASSIAVSSYNEQFF. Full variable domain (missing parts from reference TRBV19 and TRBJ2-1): DGGITQSPKYLFRKEGQNVTLSCEQNLNHDAMYWYRQDPGQGLRLIYYSQIVNDFQKGDIAEGYSVSREKKESFPLTVTSAQKNPTAFYLCASSIAVSSYNEQFFGPGTRLTVL.